This T cell receptor (beta chain) was sequenced for a study of blood T cell repertoires in COVID-19. Study background: The United States, Italy and Spain supplied acute and convalescent COVID-19 samples. Sample material is recorded as cDNA or gDNA derived from T cells, B-cell-depleted T cells, or PBMCs.

Methods used by the authors: Researchers report that nucleated cell counts were estimated from reference gene primer amplification. Libraries were prepared by immunoSEQ multiplex PCR; TCRdb keeps only in-frame clonotypes and omits some of them. V and J calls and clone size follow that table, whereas D and trimming were derived from the DNA. The sample lists 170,000 or so clones, approximately 88% occurring once. This clone was detected only once. Deletions cut 11 bases from V and 2 bases from J, with 21 bases between. Germline CDR1 reads SGHTA; CDR2 reads FQGNSA. The CDR3 consists of 15 residues. The TCR originated in a woman aged 60-75 years with acute or convalescent COVID-19. The chain has TRBV7-2 and TRBJ1-1; the D gene is possibly TRBD1 (5 bases). The sequencing sample was made of peripheral blood. The CDR3 loop is CASTRQGGFNTEAFF. CDR3 DNA: TGTGCCTCCACTAGGCAGGGAGGATTTAACACTGAAGCTTTCTTT.